This TCR beta chain was sequenced during a study of blood T cell repertoires in COVID-19. Overall study: COVID-19 samples, acute and convalescent, were from the United States, Italy and Spain. Nucleic acid was either cDNA or gDNA, and it came from T cells, B-cell-depleted T cells, or PBMCs.

Per germline, CDR1 MNHNY and CDR2 SVGAGI (reference sequence). With 2 bases clipped from V and 8 bases from J, the junction kept 8 bases outside the gene matches. This CDR3 has 16 amino acids. Original analysis: Estimation of nucleated cell counts relied on the amplification of reference gene primers. Sequenced by immunoSEQ multiplex PCR; TCRdb stores in-frame clones only, minus some. V, J and clone size reflect that table, while D and trimming were determined from the DNA. There are about 120,000 clones in the sample; 87% occur only once, and 4.5% to 5% lies in the top ten. Input material: peripheral blood. The genes are TRBV6-6 and TRBJ1-6; 8 nucleotides line up with TRBD1. The TCR comes from a human donor in a cohort sampled during active COVID-19. CDR3 region: CASSYTYQGADSPLHF. CDR3 coding DNA: TGTGCCAGCAGTTACACTTACCAGGGGGCTGATTCACCCCTCCACTTT.